The 13 T cell receptor beta chains below come from one sample, sequenced in a study of sequential checkpoint blockade in melanoma. Measured with immunoSEQ multiplex PCR; TCRdb has only the in-frame clones, and not every one. The table lists 25,000 to 30,000 clones, 75% to 85% of them singletons. Treatment described: randomized to nivolumab then ipilimumab (arm A) or the reverse (arm B). The sample here was CD8+ T cells sorted from blood (inferred from file names), taken from a patient given nivolumab and ipilimumab in sequence. The receptors originated from a human donor with melanoma.

In its sample, this clone was seen a few times. The chain uses TRBV7-3 and TRBJ1-1; D gene uncertain. V was trimmed by 2 bases and J by 6 bases, leaving 10 bases between them. Per the germline V gene, CDR1 is SGHTA and CDR2 is FQGTGA. This CDR3 comprises 13 residues. CDR3 DNA: TGTGCCAGCAGCTTAGCTACCACAGCTGAAGCTTTCTTT. Encoded protein: CASSLATTAEAFF. The whole variable domain, remainder taken from reference TRBV7-3 and TRBJ1-1, is GAGVSQTPSNKVTEKGKYVELRCDPISGHTALYWYRQSLGQGPEFLIYFQGTGAADDSGLPNDRFFAVRPEGSVSTLKIQRTERGDSAVYLCASSLATTAEAFFGQGTRLTVV.

Note on this clone: At one end the junction does not follow the germline gene, possibly because of a read error. This chain joins TRBV13 and TRBJ2-1; 9 bases fit TRBD1. This CDR3 comprises 16 residues. Germline V CDR1 and CDR2: PRHDT, FYEKMQ (reference sequence). Written as DNA, the CDR3 is TGTGCCAGCAGGGGGGGACAGGGATTAAAGGTCAATGGGCAGTTCTTC. Translation gives CASRGGQGLKVNGQFF.

As DNA, the CDR3 is TGTGCCACCAGCGGACTAGGCAGTCAAGAGACCCAGTACTTC. Residues: CATSGLGSQETQYF. V is TRBV15 and J is TRBJ2-5, with TRBD2 identical over 7 bases. CDR3 length equals 14 residues. CDR1 and CDR2 from the germline V gene are LNHNV and YYDKDF (reference sequence). Unmatched junction bases numbered 5, after V lost 5 bases and J lost 2 bases.

V gene TRBV7-2 combines with J gene TRBJ2-2, with D perhaps TRBD1 (6 bases). The V end lost 5 bases, the J end lost 4 bases, and 23 bases lay between the germline ends. The CDR3 has 18 residues. Germline V gives CDR1 SGHTA, CDR2 FQGNSA. The CDR3 reads CASSLWSNLQGSTGELFF. CDR3 bases: TGTGCCAGCAGCCTATGGTCCAACTTACAGGGAAGCACCGGGGAGCTGTTTTTT.

The genes are TRBV5-5 and TRBJ2-3; weak D call: TRBD1 (5 bases). This CDR3 region has 14 residues. The V gene lost 1 base and the J gene lost 6 bases, with 12 bases spanning the gap. Germline V gene sequence: CDR1 SGHKS, CDR2 YYEKEE (reference sequence). This CDR3 reads CASSLWQGEDTQYF. For the CDR3, the DNA is TGTGCCAGCAGCTTGTGGCAGGGTGAGGATACGCAGTATTTT.

The chain couples TRBV11-2 to TRBJ1-4, with a tentative D call TRBD1 (6 bases). The germline V gene encodes CDR1 SGHAT and CDR2 FQNNGV. This CDR3 comprises 17 residues. Trimming pared 1 base from V and 3 bases from J, leaving 15 bases between. The CDR3 here is CASSLGVTGPSNEKLFF. CDR3 bases: TGTGCCAGCAGCTTAGGTGTGACAGGCCCTTCTAATGAAAAACTGTTTTTT.

V is TRBV13 and J is TRBJ2-3; 10 bases are shared with TRBD1. The CDR3 runs 13 residues. The germline V gene has CDR1 PRHDT and CDR2 FYEKMQ (reference sequence). V shed 10 bases, J shed 7 bases, and the junction held 8 bases outside the gene matches. The CDR3 loop is CATQDRGNNTQYF. Here the CDR3 DNA reads TGTGCCACCCAGGACAGGGGGAATAATACGCAGTATTTT.

This rearrangement joins TRBV15 to TRBJ2-1, with a tentative D call TRBD2 (6 bases). CDR1 is LNHNV, CDR2 YYDKDF, per germline (reference sequence). The V end lost 5 bases, the J end lost 3 bases, and 17 bases lay between the germline ends. The CDR3 extends over 16 amino acids. The CDR3 DNA sequence: TGTGCCACCAGCTCAGTTAGCGGCGAAGGCTACAATGAGCAGTTCTTC. Residues: CATSSVSGEGYNEQFF.

The chain employs TRBV7-2 and TRBJ2-3; D is unclear. CDR3 length equals 16 residues. Per the germline V gene, CDR1 is SGHTA and CDR2 is FQGNSA. Deletions cut 4 bases from V and 0 bases from J, with 14 bases between. CDR3 protein: CASSWSGGSSTDTQYF. The DNA of the CDR3 is TGTGCCAGCAGCTGGAGTGGCGGCTCTAGCACAGATACGCAGTATTTT.

This chain joins TRBV19 and TRBJ2-1; D might be TRBD1 (5 bases). Germline assignment: CDR1 LNHDA and CDR2 SQIVND (reference sequence). Trimming took off 6 bases at V and 0 bases at J, with 6 bases between the two ends. This CDR3 region has 13 residues. CDR3 protein: CASSDSSYNEQFF. CDR3 DNA sequence: TGTGCCAGTAGCGACAGCTCCTACAATGAGCAGTTCTTC.

In regard to this clone: This CDR3 fails to terminate in the conserved phenylalanine or tryptophan, so it likely reflects a read error. Because the CDR3's place on the DNA is in doubt, the DNA is left out and the CDR3 is given as listed by TCRdb. The chain carries TRBV21-1 and TRBJ1-2; the listed D gene, TRBD1, was not tested against the DNA. TRBV21-1 is tagged as a pseudogene. The length of the CDR3 is 17 amino acids, counting both ends. This CDR3 is CASSSRQGAPSNYGYTL.

This chain joins TRBV29-1 and TRBJ2-7; TRBD1 agrees at 7 bases. V lost 4 bases to trimming and J lost 2 bases; unmatched junction nucleotides: 2. Germline V gene data show CDR1 as SQVTM and CDR2 as ANQGSEA. The CDR3 consists of 12 residues. CDR3 DNA: TGCAGCGTTGCCGGGACAGCCTACGAGCAGTACTTC. Its protein is CSVAGTAYEQYF.

This rearrangement joins TRBV6-6 to TRBJ2-7; 7 nucleotides match TRBD1. Germline CDR1 reads MNHNY; CDR2 reads SVGAGI (reference sequence). With 4 bases clipped from V and 2 bases from J, the junction kept 5 bases outside the gene matches. The CDR3 extends over 14 amino acids. Here the CDR3 reads CASSFGDSTYEQYF. CDR3 DNA: TGTGCCAGCAGTTTCGGGGACAGCACCTACGAGCAGTACTTC.